This TCR beta chain is from a study of blood T cell repertoires in COVID-19. The overall study: Sites in the United States, Italy and Spain provided acute and convalescent COVID-19 samples. The cDNA or gDNA used as material had been derived from T cells, B-cell-depleted T cells, or PBMCs.

The V gene's germline CDR1 is SQVTM and CDR2 ANQGSEA. The CDR3 has 14 residues. V was pared by 3 bases and J by 1 base, with 2 bases of the junction left unmatched. Original analysis: From reference gene primer amplification, estimates of nucleated cell counts were derived. Using immunoSEQ multiplex PCR, the repertoire was profiled, and TCRdb retains in-frame clones only, with some absent. V and J calls and clone size follow that table, whereas D and trimming were derived from the DNA. The repertoire holds about 91,000 clones, with about 76% as singletons. This clone was found once. This rearrangement joins TRBV29-1 to TRBJ2-3, with 9 bases that match TRBD2. The sample taken for sequencing was peripheral blood. This sequence originates from an elderly woman with acute or convalescent COVID-19. The CDR3 spells CSVELAGGTDTQYF. The CDR3 DNA is TGCAGCGTTGAGTTAGCGGGGGGCACAGATACGCAGTATTTT.